A single sample is the source of the 32 T cell receptor beta chains below, sequenced in a study of Graves' ophthalmopathy and Graves' hyperthyroidism. CDR3 regions of TCR beta were amplified from RNA transcripts. RT-PCR was first run with HTBI primers, then multiplex PCR in a second round. TCRdb independently ran MiXCR on the multiplex PCR reads; one entry per CDR3 protein. This sample has around 340,000 distinct CDR3 sequences, with roughly a sixth found just once. The sample comprised peripheral blood. The source is an adult man with Graves' ophthalmopathy.

This clonotype was recorded at least ten times. This chain uses TRBV7-9 with TRBJ1-1, with 7 bases fitting TRBD1. Germline values: CDR1 SEHNR, CDR2 FQNEAQ (reference sequence). The ends lost 5 bases at V and 4 bases at J; junction bases unmatched: 7. This CDR3 has 14 residues. The CDR3 DNA follows: TGTGCCAGCAGCCCTCAGGGGGTACGCACTGAAGCTTTCTTT. Protein sequence: CASSPQGVRTEAFF.

This clonotype appeared a few times. The DNA for the CDR3 is TGTGCCAGCAGTGCCTCGACAGGATACGAGCAGTACTTC. This gives the protein CASSASTGYEQYF. The chain joins TRBV6-5 to TRBJ2-7; weak D call: TRBD1 (6 bases). Germline V gene lookup returns CDR1 MNHEY and CDR2 SVGAGI. The CDR3 runs 13 residues. Trimming took 5 bases from V and 4 from J, leaving 12 bases between them.

Many counts were recorded for this clonotype. The rearrangement joins TRBV18 to TRBJ1-1; a weak D match, TRBD1 (6 bases). V was trimmed by 4 bases and J by 4 bases, leaving 13 bases between them. The germline V gene has CDR1 KGHSH and CDR2 LQKENI. The CDR3 has 14 amino acids. The CDR3 region has the DNA TGTGCCAGCTCACTTAACAGGGTTGTCACTGAAGCTTTCTTT. It translates to CASSLNRVVTEAFF.

The chain employs TRBV7-3 and TRBJ1-5; D call uncertain. Germline lookup yields CDR1 SGHTA and CDR2 FQGTGA. This CDR3 region has 12 residues. V lost 11 bases and J lost 5, with 13 bases in between. The CDR3 loop is CAGGIPHQPQHF. As DNA, the CDR3 is TGTGCCGGTGGAATTCCCCATCAGCCCCAGCATTTT. The full variable domain, rest sourced from reference TRBV7-3 and TRBJ1-5, is GAGVSQTPSNKVTEKGKYVELRCDPISGHTALYWYRQSLGQGPEFLIYFQGTGAADDSGLPNDRFFAVRPEGSVSTLKIQRTERGDSAVYLCAGGIPHQPQHFGDGTRLSIL.

Many counts were recorded for this clonotype. The V gene is TRBV5-1, the J gene TRBJ1-5; 7 bases are a match to TRBD1. After removal of 4 bases from V and 2 bases from J, the junction contained 15 bases not matched to a gene. Germline loops: CDR1 SGHRS, CDR2 YFSETQ. This CDR3 has 18 amino acids. CDR3 sequence: CASSIGQDEASRNQPQHF. The CDR3, as DNA: TGCGCCAGCAGCATCGGACAGGATGAGGCTTCTCGCAATCAGCCCCAGCATTTT.

This clonotype has a count of ten or more. CDR3 sequence: CASSLGVNIANTGELFF. The CDR3 DNA reads as TGTGCCAGCAGCTTAGGTGTGAACATTGCGAACACCGGGGAGCTGTTTTTT. The J gene is TRBJ2-2, the V gene TRBV11-1, with D unresolved. The CDR3 is 17 residues long. V was shortened by 1 base and J by 0 bases, with 12 bases between the two germline ends. In germline, CDR1 is SGHAT, CDR2 FQDESV (reference sequence).

At least ten counts were recorded for this clonotype. V usage is TRBV20-1 and J usage is TRBJ2-2; possibly TRBD1 for D (5 bases). Germline V gives CDR1 DFQATT, CDR2 SNEGSKA (reference sequence). This CDR3 spans 13 amino acids. Trimming cost V 4 bases and J 0 bases, with 6 bases left between them. CDR3: CSANRPNTGELFF. The CDR3 bases are TGCAGTGCTAACAGGCCGAACACCGGGGAGCTGTTTTTT.

There are many counts of this clonotype. This chain connects TRBV19 to TRBJ2-2; the D gene is possibly TRBD1 (5 bases). Germline CDR1 reads LNHDA; CDR2 reads SQIVND (reference sequence). This CDR3 contains 14 residues. Trimming removed 4 bases from V and 4 bases from J, with 10 bases in between. In nucleotides, the CDR3 is TGTGCCAGTAGTACGCTCAGGGTCACCGGGGAGCTGTTTTTT. Protein product: CASSTLRVTGELFF.

This clonotype was detected ten times or more. DNA for the CDR3: TGTGCCAGCAGTCGGGGGAGGCCCGCTGAAGCTTTCTTT. Its protein product is CASSRGRPAEAFF. The rearrangement uses TRBV6-5 and TRBJ1-1, with D tentatively TRBD1 (5 bases). V lost 5 bases, J lost 6 bases, and 13 bases lay in between. This CDR3 is built from 13 residues. Germline V gives CDR1 MNHEY, CDR2 SVGAGI.

This chain uses TRBV9 with TRBJ2-7; 14 bases match TRBD2. In germline, CDR1 is SGDLS, CDR2 YYNGEE. This CDR3 contains 16 residues. V lost 0 bases to trimming and J lost 4 bases; unmatched junction nucleotides: 3. CDR3 bases: TGTGCCAGCAGCGTAGGGGGACTAGCGGGAGAGTACGAGCAGTACTTC. It encodes CASSVGGLAGEYEQYF.

This clonotype appeared many times. V and J are TRBV6-2 or TRBV6-3 and TRBJ2-7; possibly TRBD2 for D (6 bases). CDR1 is MNHEY, CDR2 SVGEGT, per germline. Trimming stripped 4 bases from V and 6 bases from J, with 16 bases between. This CDR3 has 14 amino acids. The CDR3: CASSSGTTSIEQYF. The CDR3 DNA follows: TGTGCCAGCAGTTCCGGAACGACTAGTATCGAGCAGTACTTC.

As concerns this clonotype: An end of the junction differs from the germline gene, which may be a read error. This chain connects TRBV2 to TRBJ1-2; D unresolved. Germline CDR1 SNHLY, CDR2 FYNNEI. The CDR3 has 15 amino acids. CDR3 region: CASSEVIVNMDGYIF. The CDR3 DNA follows: TGTGCCAGCAGTGAGGTCATAGTGAATATGGATGGCTACATCTTC. Based on the CDR3 plus reference TRBV2 and TRBJ1-2, the full variable domain is EPEVTQTPSHQVTQMGQEVILRCVPISNHLYFYWYRQILGQKVEFLVSFYNNEISEKSEIFDDQFSVERPDGSNFTLKIRSTKLEDSAMYFCASSEVIVNMDGYIFGSGTRLTVV.

This clonotype came up many times. The V call is TRBV20-1, the J call TRBJ2-4; D is possibly TRBD2 (6 bases). CDR1 and CDR2 from the germline V gene are DFQATT and SNEGSKA (reference sequence). Trimming removed 5 bases at V and 12 bases at J, with 26 bases between. This CDR3 is 15 amino acids long. As DNA, the CDR3 is TGCAGTGCTGAAGGACCGGGACTGCCCCCGGTGTCTCAGTACTTC. Translating gives CSAEGPGLPPVSQYF.

At least ten counts were recorded for this clonotype. This may arise from a read error, as a much more abundant clone is one base away. This chain uses TRBV6-1 with TRBJ2-7; 10 nucleotides align to TRBD1. This CDR3 spans 14 amino acids. CDR1 and CDR2 from the germline V gene are MNHNS and SASEGT. Here the CDR3 DNA reads TGTGCCAGCAGTCTAGGACAGGGGGGATACGAGCAGTGCTTC. The encoded protein is CASSLGQGGYEQCF.

This clonotype was found many times. The chain carries TRBV30 and TRBJ2-5; a possible D gene is TRBD1 (6 bases). The CDR3 runs to 13 residues. Germline CDR1 GTSNPN, CDR2 SVGIG (reference sequence). V lost 8 bases, J lost 2 bases, and 15 bases lay in between. CDR3 sequence (DNA): TGTGCCACGCACCGGGACAAGCAAGAGACCCAGTACTTC. Residues: CATHRDKQETQYF.

To note about this clonotype: An end of the junction does not agree with germline; a read error may underlie this. The chain carries TRBV29-1 and TRBJ2-5, with D unclear. The CDR3 length is 13 residues. Germline V gives CDR1 SQVTM, CDR2 ANQGSEA. The CDR3 nucleotides are TGCAGCGTCGAAGGGAACAGCAAAGAGACCCAGTACTTC. Amino acids: CSVEGNSKETQYF. Combining the CDR3 with reference TRBV29-1 and TRBJ2-5 gives the whole variable domain SAVISQKPSRDICQRGTSLTIQCQVDSQVTMMFWYRQQPGQSLTLIATANQGSEATYESGFVIDKFPISRPNLTFSTLTVSNMSPEDSSIYLCSVEGNSKETQYFGPGTRLLVL.

This clonotype showed up many times. This sequence joins TRBV24-1 and TRBJ2-2, with TRBD1 matching 9 bases. The CDR3 length is 16 residues. V trimming: 6 bases; J trimming: 7 bases; junction bases outside the gene matches: 11. Germline V lookup: CDR1 KGHDR, CDR2 SFDVKD. CDR3 sequence (DNA): TGTGCCACCAGTACCTACGGGACAGGGACGGACGGGGAGCTGTTTTTT. Its translation is CATSTYGTGTDGELFF.

This clonotype was seen many times. The DNA for the CDR3 is TGTGCCAGCAGCTTATGGGGCCGGGACAGGCGACACCAAGAGACCCAGTACTTC. Translated: CASSLWGRDRRHQETQYF. The chain uses TRBV7-3 and TRBJ2-5; 8 bases map to TRBD1. CDR1 is SGHTA, CDR2 FQGTGA, per germline. V was clipped by 2 bases and J by 0 bases; unmatched bases: 11. The CDR3 covers 18 residues.

Many counts were recorded for this clonotype. The rearrangement joins TRBV7-2 to TRBJ2-2, with D unresolved. Germline V gene data show CDR1 as SGHTA and CDR2 as FQGNSA. The length of the CDR3 is 14 residues. V dropped 2 bases and J dropped 3 bases, with 7 bases sitting between them. CDR3 protein: CASSLSFYTGELFF. As DNA, the CDR3 is TGTGCCAGCAGCTTAAGTTTCTACACCGGGGAGCTGTTTTTT.

Ten or more counts support this clonotype. V gene TRBV27 combines with J gene TRBJ1-6; D is uncertain. The CDR3 has 14 residues. The ends were cut back, 5 bases at V and 7 bases at J, with 12 bases in the middle. CDR1 MNHEY and CDR2 SMNVEV come from the germline V gene (reference sequence). CDR3: CASSPLLPNSPLHF. CDR3 in DNA: TGTGCCAGCAGTCCCCTTTTGCCCAATTCACCCCTCCACTTT.

This clonotype was seen at least ten times. CDR3 protein: CASSRLRNGDEQYF. CDR3 bases: TGCGCCAGCAGTCGACTCCGAAACGGCGACGAGCAGTACTTC. The chain is built from TRBV10-2 and TRBJ2-7; no firm D call. Trimming removed 5 bases at V and 5 bases at J, with 16 bases between. The CDR3 is 14 amino acids. Germline CDR1 WSHSY, CDR2 SAAADI.

Ten or more counts support this clonotype. Mismatch with germline at one junction end may stem from a read error. This sequence joins TRBV27 and TRBJ2-7; no definite D call. Germline V gives CDR1 MNHEY, CDR2 SMNVEV (reference sequence). CDR3 length: 15 residues. CDR3 DNA: TGTGCCAGCAGTTTTCGGGCGCAGGTAATCTACGGGCAGTACTTC. Its protein product is CASSFRAQVIYGQYF.

With respect to this clonotype: Possible read error: a much larger clone is one base away. The rearrangement joins TRBV19 to TRBJ1-1; D is unclear. Germline V gene data show CDR1 as LNHDA and CDR2 as SQIVND (reference sequence). CDR3 length: 15 residues. DNA of the CDR3: TGTGTCAGTAGTATCATGGCGAACTTGAACACTGAAGCTTTCTTT. Amino acids: CVSSIMANLNTEAFF.

This clonotype appeared many times. This rearrangement joins TRBV19 to TRBJ1-5, with D tentatively TRBD1 (5 bases). The CDR3 has 16 residues. CDR1 LNHDA and CDR2 SQIVND come from the germline V gene (reference sequence). The ends were cut back, 8 bases at V and 1 base at J, with 18 bases in the middle. The CDR3 DNA sequence: TGTGCCAGTGAGGCAAGCCCAGGGCGAAGCAATCAGCCCCAGCATTTT. It specifies CASEASPGRSNQPQHF.

This clonotype was seen ten or more times. The rearrangement uses TRBV7-2 and TRBJ1-1; possibly TRBD1 for D (6 bases). The V end lost 0 bases, the J end lost 3 bases, and 8 bases lay between the germline ends. The CDR3 sequence is 14 residues long. Per the germline V gene, CDR1 is SGHTA and CDR2 is FQGNSA. DNA of the CDR3: TGTGCCAGCAGCTTAGCGGGGACATACACTGAAGCTTTCTTT. Protein sequence: CASSLAGTYTEAFF.

This clonotype was seen many times. The V gene is TRBV6-1, the J gene TRBJ2-7, with 9 bases lining up with TRBD1. Germline V gene data show CDR1 as MNHNS and CDR2 as SASEGT. The CDR3 spans 15 residues. J gave up 4 bases and V 3 bases, and 7 bases lay outside the gene matches. This CDR3 reads CASSDVGQGNYEQYF. The CDR3 DNA is TGTGCCAGCAGTGATGTGGGACAGGGTAATTACGAGCAGTACTTC.

On this clonotype: A read error may be the cause here, since a much bigger clone is one base away. The V and J genes are TRBV30 and TRBJ2-7, with 9 bases that match TRBD1. Germline CDR1 GTSNPN, CDR2 SVGIG (reference sequence). CDR3 length: 13 residues. V shed 4 bases, J shed 4 bases, and the junction held 5 bases outside the gene matches. The CDR3 DNA reads as TGTGCCTGGACGGACAGGGGAAGGTACGAGCAGTACTTC. This encodes CAWTDRGRYEQYF.

This clonotype was recorded many times. The chain is built from TRBV15 and TRBJ1-5; maybe TRBD1 (5 bases). Germline V lookup: CDR1 LNHNV, CDR2 YYDKDF (reference sequence). V was pared by 3 bases and J by 4 bases, with 7 bases between. CDR3 length equals 13 residues. In DNA form, the CDR3 reads TGTGCCACCAGCAGGACAGTTAATCAGCCCCAGCATTTT. Translating it yields CATSRTVNQPQHF.

About this clonotype: This may be a read error: a much more frequent sequence differs by one nucleotide. V is TRBV12-3 or TRBV12-4 and J is TRBJ1-5; unclear D gene. The CDR3 covers 14 residues. V lost 0 bases and J 3 bases, leaving 6 bases between the germline ends. CDR3 bases: TGTGCCAGCAGTTTAGCACTGATCAATCAGCCCCAGCATTTT. This codes for CASSLALINQPQHF.

This sequence joins TRBV6-5 and TRBJ1-1, with D unclear. The V gene lost 0 bases and the J gene lost 0 bases, with 11 bases spanning the gap. The CDR3 covers 16 residues. Per the germline V gene, CDR1 is MNHEY and CDR2 is SVGAGI. The CDR3 loop is CASSYSIGKVNTEAFF. The CDR3 nucleotides read TGTGCCAGCAGTTACTCGATCGGGAAGGTGAACACTGAAGCTTTCTTT.

V and J are TRBV7-2 and TRBJ1-6; D uncertain. The germline V and J ends were trimmed by 5 bases and 0 bases, with 11 bases remaining between them. The germline gives CDR1 SGHTA, CDR2 FQGNSA. This CDR3 comprises 16 residues. The CDR3 sequence is CASSASGSSYNSPLHF. In nucleotides, the CDR3 is TGTGCCAGCAGCGCCAGTGGTAGCTCCTATAATTCACCCCTCCACTTT.

In its sample, this clonotype was seen many times. This chain joins TRBV7-3 and TRBJ1-1; D may be TRBD1 (6 bases). This CDR3 has 14 residues. Deletions cut 5 bases from V and 4 bases from J, with 14 bases between. Germline CDR1 and CDR2: SGHTA and FQGTGA. The CDR3: CASSVTGFGTEAFF. The CDR3, as DNA: TGTGCCAGCAGCGTGACAGGCTTTGGCACTGAAGCTTTCTTT.